This TCR beta chain was documented in a study of control samples from healthy donors and cancer patients. The ends were cut back, 2 bases at V and 6 bases at J, with 2 bases in the middle. From germline, CDR1 is MNHEY and CDR2 SVGEGT. The CDR3 covers 11 residues. Regarding this clone: The same CDR3 can be traced to other DNA sequences in this sample.

Profiled with immunoSEQ multiplex PCR; TCRdb holds only in-frame clones, not every one. The table shows 50,000 to 55,000 clones, with 85% to 95% occurring only once. What was sequenced was blood. The TCR was taken from a man aged 25-40 years in good health. The gene calls are TRBV6-2 or TRBV6-3 and TRBJ2-1; D call uncertain. The CDR3 loop is CASSYRNEQFF. CDR3 sequence (DNA): TGTGCCAGCAGTTACCGCAATGAGCAGTTCTTC.